Below are 19 T cell receptor beta chains sequenced from a single sample in a study of blood T cell repertoires in COVID-19. Data came from immunoSEQ multiplex PCR; TCRdb stores just in-frame clones and leaves some out. The sample includes 200,000 to 250,000 clones, around 86% of them seen just once. The sequenced sample consisted of PBMCs or T cells enriched from blood (not recorded which). Source of these receptors: a man in his forties or fifties who had recovered from COVID-19.

V is TRBV6-5 and J is TRBJ2-7; D perhaps matches TRBD1 (5 bases). CDR3 length: 14 residues. The V gene's germline CDR1 is MNHEY and CDR2 SVGAGI. Between the trimmed V and J ends, which lost 4 bases and 3 bases, there was a span of 13 bases. DNA of the CDR3: TGTGCCAGCAGTTCCCAGGGTGGGGACTACGAGCAGTACTTC. Amino acids: CASSSQGGDYEQYF.

V is TRBV13 and J is TRBJ1-5; 8 bases align to TRBD1. V shed 5 bases, J shed 0 bases, and the junction held 6 bases outside the gene matches. The CDR3 consists of 16 residues. Per the germline V gene, CDR1 is PRHDT and CDR2 is FYEKMQ (reference sequence). The CDR3 DNA sequence: TGTGCCAGCAGCCGGAGAACAGGGGGTAGCAATCAGCCCCAGCATTTT. This translates into CASSRRTGGSNQPQHF. Full variable domain (missing parts from reference TRBV13 and TRBJ1-5): AAGVIQSPRHLIKEKRETATLKCYPIPRHDTVYWYQQGPGQDPQFLISFYEKMQSDKGSIPDRFSAQQFSDYHSELNMSSLELGDSALYFCASSRRTGGSNQPQHFGDGTRLSIL.

V usage is TRBV11-2 and J usage is TRBJ2-7; TRBD2 aligns across 12 bases. The germline V gene has CDR1 SGHAT and CDR2 FQNNGV. The trim removed 5 bases at V and 4 bases at J, leaving 6 bases unmatched. This CDR3 has 15 amino acids. This chain's CDR3 is CASSPLAGGGYEQYF. CDR3 in DNA: TGTGCCAGCAGCCCCCTAGCGGGAGGGGGGTACGAGCAGTACTTC.

In regard to this clone: Other nucleotide sequences in the sample specify the same CDR3. The chain's CDR3 is CASSPRDRMNTEAFF. The CDR3 nucleotides are TGTGCCAGCAGCCCGCGGGACAGGATGAACACTGAAGCTTTCTTT. J is TRBJ1-1 and V is TRBV7-9, with 8 bases identical to TRBD1. CDR1 and CDR2 (germline): SEHNR, FQNEAQ (reference sequence). Losses at the gene ends were 5 bases for V and 0 bases for J; bases not matched to a gene: 5. The CDR3 is 15 amino acids.

The gene calls are TRBV6-5 and TRBJ2-1; the D gene is possibly TRBD1 (6 bases). V was shortened by 6 bases and J by 4 bases, with 16 bases between the two germline ends. CDR1 MNHEY and CDR2 SVGAGI come from the germline V gene. The CDR3 loop spans 15 amino acids. The CDR3 is CASSALAGEYNEQFF. As DNA, the CDR3 is TGTGCCAGCAGCGCCCTGGCAGGGGAATACAATGAGCAGTTCTTC.

This clone came up once. The rearrangement links TRBV6-5 to TRBJ2-3; TRBD2 matches at 8 bases. CDR3 size: 14 residues. Germline V lookup: CDR1 MNHEY, CDR2 SVGAGI. J was trimmed by 5 bases and V by 8 bases; bases with no gene match: 9. CDR3 sequence reads: CASSLGGAGDTQYF. Written as DNA, the CDR3 is TGTGCCAGCTCCCTCGGGGGGGCCGGAGATACGCAGTATTTT.

The J gene is TRBJ2-3, the V gene TRBV5-1; weak D call: TRBD1 (5 bases). From germline, CDR1 is SGHRS and CDR2 YFSETQ. Trimming removed 4 bases at V and 0 bases at J, with 15 bases between. The CDR3 consists of 16 residues. CDR3 in amino acids: CASSETAELSTDTQYF. The CDR3 coding sequence is TGCGCCAGCAGCGAGACAGCTGAACTAAGCACAGATACGCAGTATTTT.

The chain combines TRBV18 with TRBJ2-3; D might be TRBD2 (6 bases). Trimming removed 6 bases from V and 6 bases from J, with 22 bases in between. This CDR3 has 16 amino acids. Germline loops: CDR1 KGHSH, CDR2 LQKENI. The CDR3 DNA follows: TGTGCCAGCTCCCCTCGACTAGTGGACACTGCGGATACGCAGTATTTT. Amino acids: CASSPRLVDTADTQYF.

This clone has a single count. The genes are TRBV27 and TRBJ1-4; D may be TRBD1 (5 bases). CDR3 length: 16 amino acids. V lost 4 bases, J lost 8 bases, and 20 bases lay in between. Germline values: CDR1 MNHEY, CDR2 SMNVEV (reference sequence). The CDR3 spells CASSSAGDFGNEKLFF. CDR3 coding DNA: TGTGCCAGCAGTTCGGCGGGGGACTTCGGTAACGAAAAACTGTTTTTT.

The chain couples TRBV10-3 to TRBJ2-3; 9 positions agree with TRBD1. Looked up from germline, CDR1 is ENHRY and CDR2 is SYGVKD. V gave up 11 bases and J gave up 2 bases; unmatched junction bases: 5. The CDR3 length is 13 residues. The CDR3 loop reads CAGRDRATDTQYF. CDR3 coding DNA: TGTGCCGGCCGGGACAGGGCCACAGATACGCAGTATTTT.

The rearrangement links TRBV6-4 to TRBJ2-6, with D tentatively TRBD1 (6 bases). This CDR3 spans 18 amino acids. Trimming stripped 3 bases from V and 2 bases from J, with 17 bases between. The germline gives CDR1 MRHNA, CDR2 SNTAGT. Here the CDR3 DNA reads TGTGCCAGCAGTGAAATCGATATGTGGGGGCCTGGGGCCAACGTCCTGACTTTC. Translation gives CASSEIDMWGPGANVLTF.

The rearrangement joins TRBV19 to TRBJ1-1; the D is unclear. The CDR3 has 15 amino acids. Trimming removed 9 bases from V and 0 bases from J, with 17 bases in between. The germline gives CDR1 LNHDA, CDR2 SQIVND (reference sequence). This CDR3 is CASALSGHMNTEAFF. The CDR3 nucleotides read TGTGCCAGCGCCCTTTCTGGGCACATGAACACTGAAGCTTTCTTT.

The CDR3 bases are TGCGCCAGCAGCCAAGATAACACCCCCTATGGCTACACCTTC. Translation gives CASSQDNTPYGYTF. The J gene is TRBJ1-2, the V gene TRBV4-1; unclear D gene. Germline CDR1 reads MGHRA; CDR2 reads YSYEKL. The germline V and J ends were trimmed by 0 bases and 4 bases, with 9 bases remaining between them. The CDR3 extends over 14 amino acids.

This chain connects TRBV5-1 to TRBJ2-3; 12 bases fit TRBD2. This CDR3 is 14 amino acids long. Germline trimming cut 8 bases from V and 3 bases from J; bases unmatched to any gene: 4. Per the germline V gene, CDR1 is SGHRS and CDR2 is YFSETQ. Here the CDR3 DNA reads TGCGCCAGTGCTAGCGGGGGGGAAACAGATACGCAGTATTTT. Its protein is CASASGGETDTQYF.

This chain connects TRBV25-1 to TRBJ2-2; 9 bases are shared with TRBD1. The CDR3 extends over 17 amino acids. Looked up from germline, CDR1 is MGHDK and CDR2 is SYGVNS. V was clipped by 10 bases and J by 1 base; unmatched bases: 13. Here the CDR3 DNA reads TGTGCCACGTCCCACAGGGGGCGGGAATGGAACACCGGGGAGCTGTTTTTT. Protein product: CATSHRGREWNTGELFF.

The chain recombines TRBV20-1 with TRBJ1-5, with 12 bases that match TRBD1. The CDR3 consists of 16 residues. The germline V gene encodes CDR1 DFQATT and CDR2 SNEGSKA (reference sequence). The junction had 6 bases not matched to a gene; V was cut back by 3 bases and J by 3 bases. DNA for the CDR3: TGCAGTGCTAGTCCAGGGGACAGGGGGCTCAATCAGCCCCAGCATTTT. The encoded protein is CSASPGDRGLNQPQHF.

This clone occurred a few times. The J gene is TRBJ1-2, the V gene TRBV29-1, with 7 bases matching TRBD1. Trimming removed 6 bases from V and 6 bases from J; junction bases left unmatched: 13. Germline V gene lookup returns CDR1 SQVTM and CDR2 ANQGSEA. This CDR3 spans 14 amino acids. The CDR3 DNA is TGCAGCGTCGCCCCCCAGACAGGGTACGATGGCTACACCTTC. Translation gives CSVAPQTGYDGYTF.

The gene calls are TRBV5-4 and TRBJ2-1; 8 positions agree with TRBD1. CDR1 SGHNT and CDR2 YYREEE come from the germline V gene (reference sequence). The CDR3 is 13 amino acids. The J segment lost 8 bases and the V segment lost 2 bases, leaving 3 bases of the junction unmatched. CDR3 nucleotide sequence: TGTGCCAGCAGCTTCGCAGGGGGCGATGAGCAGTTCTTC. Its protein is CASSFAGGDEQFF. The entire variable domain, with the rest obtained from reference TRBV5-4 and TRBJ2-1, is as follows: ETGVTQSPTHLIKTRGQQVTLRCSSQSGHNTVSWYQQALGQGPQFIFQYYREEENGRGNFPPRFSGLQFPNYSSELNVNALELDDSALYLCASSFAGGDEQFFGPGTRLTVL.

The chain recombines TRBV19 with TRBJ1-2; D not certain. This CDR3 is 14 amino acids long. Between the trimmed V and J ends, which lost 3 bases and 0 bases, there was a span of 8 bases. The germline gives CDR1 LNHDA, CDR2 SQIVND (reference sequence). The CDR3 sequence: CASSIVTANYGYTF. The CDR3 DNA reads as TGTGCCAGTAGTATTGTCACTGCTAACTATGGCTACACCTTC.